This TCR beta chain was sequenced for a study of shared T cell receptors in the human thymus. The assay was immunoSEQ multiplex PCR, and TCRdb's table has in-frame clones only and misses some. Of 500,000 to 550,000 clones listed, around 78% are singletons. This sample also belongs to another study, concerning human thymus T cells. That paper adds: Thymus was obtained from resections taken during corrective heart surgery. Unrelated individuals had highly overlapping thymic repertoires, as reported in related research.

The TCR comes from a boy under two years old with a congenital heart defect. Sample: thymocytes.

CDR3 nucleotide sequence: TGTGCCAGCAGTGACCGGACAGCCTATGGCTACACCTTC. Translating gives CASSDRTAYGYTF. The chain has TRBV11-3 and TRBJ1-2; maybe TRBD1 (6 bases). Germline CDR1 is SGHNT and CDR2 is YENEEA. Deletions cut 6 bases from V and 4 bases from J, with 12 bases between. The length of the CDR3 is 13 residues. The whole variable domain, remainder taken from reference TRBV11-3 and TRBJ1-2, is EAGVVQSPRYKIIEKKQPVAFWCNPISGHNTLYWYLQNLGQGPELLIRYENEEAVDDSQLPKDRFSAERLKGVDSTLKIQPAELGDSAVYLCASSDRTAYGYTFGSGTRLTVV.